These 21 T cell receptor beta chains were all obtained from the same sample, sequenced in a study of cytomegalovirus exposure and HLA in healthy donors. Researchers ran the PCR with 60 Vbeta and 13 Jbeta primers. Here immunoSEQ multiplex PCR was the method, and the copy in TCRdb shows in-frame clones only, minus some. The sample yields about 86,000 clones, almost 80% seen once. Sequencing was performed on PBMCs. These receptors all come from a female donor in good health and CMV-seronegative.

This chain joins TRBV11-2 and TRBJ2-1, with D possibly matching TRBD1 (5 bases). The CDR3 loop spans 15 amino acids. The ends were cut back, 3 bases at V and 1 base at J, with 10 bases in the middle. CDR1 and CDR2 from the germline V gene are SGHAT and FQNNGV. The CDR3 here is CASSLGQASYNEQFF. CDR3 bases: TGTGCCAGCAGCTTGGGGCAGGCTTCCTACAATGAGCAGTTCTTC.

The J gene is TRBJ1-3, the V gene TRBV6-5; 12 bases align to TRBD1. Germline-derived CDR1 and CDR2 are MNHEY and SVGAGI. The CDR3 length is 16 residues. V lost 4 bases and J lost 4; bases outside the gene matches: 5. The CDR3 loop reads CASSWGQGARGNTIYF. For the CDR3, the DNA is TGTGCCAGCAGTTGGGGACAGGGGGCGAGAGGAAACACCATATATTTT.

The rearrangement joins TRBV15 to TRBJ2-1; D might be TRBD2 (6 bases). This CDR3 has 14 residues. The germline V gene has CDR1 LNHNV and CDR2 YYDKDF (reference sequence). V was clipped by 0 bases and J by 8 bases, with 11 bases between them. The CDR3 DNA reads as TGTGCCACCAGCAGAGATGTGGAGGGGTATGAGCAGTTCTTC. This codes for CATSRDVEGYEQFF.

J is TRBJ1-2 and V is TRBV14; weak D call: TRBD1 (5 bases). There are 14 residues in the CDR3. Deletions cut 1 base from V and 8 bases from J, with 14 bases between. Per germline, CDR1 SGHDN and CDR2 FVKESK. The CDR3 bases are TGTGCCAGCAGCCAAGTGGGGCTCCCCGTGGGCTACACCTTC. Amino acid sequence: CASSQVGLPVGYTF.

The rearrangement uses TRBV5-1 and TRBJ2-7; possible D gene TRBD1, 6 bases. The CDR3 consists of 14 residues. With 4 bases removed from V and 2 bases from J, the gap between germline ends came to 13 bases. Germline CDR1 SGHRS, CDR2 YFSETQ. The CDR3 region has the DNA TGCGCCAGCAGCATACAGGGACGTACCTACGAGCAGTACTTC. It codes for CASSIQGRTYEQYF.

The rearrangement joins TRBV2 to TRBJ2-7, with 7 bases that match TRBD2. V was clipped by 6 bases and J by 3 bases; unmatched bases: 14. The CDR3 extends over 16 amino acids. Per the germline V gene, CDR1 is SNHLY and CDR2 is FYNNEI. The CDR3 region is CASRGEGLSAVYEQYF. The CDR3 DNA sequence: TGTGCCAGCAGGGGGGAGGGCCTTTCCGCGGTCTACGAGCAGTACTTC.

In this sample, this clone turned up a few times. The V gene is TRBV19, the J gene TRBJ2-3; TRBD1 agrees at 9 bases. Germline assignment: CDR1 LNHDA and CDR2 SQIVND (reference sequence). Losses at the gene ends were 9 bases for V and 0 bases for J; bases not matched to a gene: 10. This CDR3 has 16 amino acids. DNA of the CDR3: TGTGCCAGCTATTTGGAGACAGGGGGGAGCACAGATACGCAGTATTTT. It specifies CASYLETGGSTDTQYF.

The V gene is TRBV28, the J gene TRBJ1-2; no clear D. The CDR3 is 12 amino acids. Germline-derived CDR1 and CDR2 are MDHEN and SYDVKM. Trimming shortened V by 2 bases and J by 2 bases, and 3 bases separated the two germline ends. DNA for the CDR3: TGTGCCAGCAGTTTACAGAACTATGGCTACACCTTC. Translated: CASSLQNYGYTF.

V is TRBV10-2 and J is TRBJ2-7; D might be TRBD2 (5 bases). CDR3 length: 15 residues. Trimming left V 4 bases short and J 3 bases short, with 16 bases between. CDR1 is WSHSY and CDR2 is SAAADI in the germline V gene. Here the CDR3 reads CASSGSPTLVYEQYF. CDR3 coding DNA: TGCGCCAGCAGTGGATCTCCAACACTAGTCTACGAGCAGTACTTC.

The gene calls are TRBV7-6 and TRBJ2-5, with D possibly matching TRBD2 (5 bases). CDR1 SGHVS and CDR2 FNYEAQ come from the germline V gene. The CDR3 is 13 amino acids. V was clipped by 5 bases and J by 1 base, with 8 bases between them. CDR3: CASSREIQETQYF. In nucleotides, the CDR3 is TGTGCCAGCAGCCGGGAAATCCAAGAGACCCAGTACTTC. Full variable domain (rest looked up from reference TRBV7-6 and TRBJ2-5): GAGVSQSPRYKVTKRGQDVALRCDPISGHVSLYWYRQALGQGPEFLTYFNYEAQQDKSGLPNDRFSAERPEGSISTLTIQRTEQRDSAMYRCASSREIQETQYFGPGTRLLVL.

This chain connects TRBV28 to TRBJ1-5, with 9 bases matching TRBD1. Germline V CDR1 and CDR2: MDHEN, SYDVKM. V dropped 2 bases and J dropped 0; count of bases not matched to a gene: 2. This CDR3 is 16 amino acids long. The CDR3 loop is CASSLDRGDSNQPQHF. In DNA, the CDR3 is TGTGCCAGCAGTTTAGACAGGGGGGATAGCAATCAGCCCCAGCATTTT. Looking up the rest from reference TRBV28 and TRBJ1-5 gives the full variable domain: DVKVTQSSRYLVKRTGEKVFLECVQDMDHENMFWYRQDPGLGLRLIYFSYDVKMKEKGDIPEGYSVSREKKERFSLILESASTNQTSMYLCASSLDRGDSNQPQHFGDGTRLSIL.

This clone was seen just once. The V call is TRBV28, the J call TRBJ1-1; D uncertain. The CDR3 length is 15 residues. V lost 2 bases to trimming and J lost 5 bases, with 15 bases between them. Germline CDR1 and CDR2: MDHEN and SYDVKM. CDR3 DNA sequence: TGTGCCAGCAGTTTAGGAGGGATGGTAGGGACTGAAGCTTTCTTT. Its translation is CASSLGGMVGTEAFF.

The chain joins TRBV27 to TRBJ2-3; 7 nucleotides align to TRBD2. This CDR3 is built from 15 residues. Germline V gives CDR1 MNHEY, CDR2 SMNVEV (reference sequence). The ends lost 2 bases at V and 4 bases at J; junction bases unmatched: 6. This CDR3 reads CASSLTSEVSDTQYF. In DNA form, the CDR3 reads TGTGCCAGCAGTTTAACTAGCGAGGTTTCAGATACGCAGTATTTT.

This clone turned up a few times. The chain joins TRBV7-2 to TRBJ2-7; unclear D gene. CDR3 length: 15 residues. Trimming cost V 1 base and J 6 bases, with 16 bases left between them. Germline assignment: CDR1 SGHTA and CDR2 FQGNSA. CDR3 residues: CASSLDPATETEQYF. As DNA, the CDR3 is TGTGCCAGCAGCTTAGATCCAGCGACCGAAACCGAGCAGTACTTC.

This CDR3 reads CASSGGQDPYGYTF. The DNA for the CDR3 is TGTGCCAGCAGTGGAGGACAGGATCCCTATGGCTACACCTTC. V and J are TRBV25-1 and TRBJ1-2, with 7 bases fitting TRBD1. In germline, CDR1 is MGHDK, CDR2 SYGVNS. Trimming removed 4 bases from V and 4 bases from J; junction bases left unmatched: 6. The CDR3 loop spans 14 amino acids.

In this sample, this clone turned up a few times. The chain is built from TRBV7-6 and TRBJ1-1; D is uncertain. V was clipped by 1 base and J by 0 bases, with 12 bases between them. Germline CDR1 reads SGHVS; CDR2 reads FNYEAQ. The CDR3 totals 16 residues. CDR3 nucleotide sequence: TGTGCCAGCAGCTTAGGCTTGAGCGGGGTGAACACTGAAGCTTTCTTT. Its protein product is CASSLGLSGVNTEAFF. Supplemented by reference TRBV7-6 and TRBJ1-1, the full variable domain reads GAGVSQSPRYKVTKRGQDVALRCDPISGHVSLYWYRQALGQGPEFLTYFNYEAQQDKSGLPNDRFSAERPEGSISTLTIQRTEQRDSAMYRCASSLGLSGVNTEAFFGQGTRLTVV.

This chain uses TRBV7-2 with TRBJ1-2, with TRBD1 identical over 7 bases. This CDR3 spans 13 amino acids. The V gene end was trimmed by 5 bases and the J gene end by 6 bases; junction bases not matched to a gene: 6. The V gene's germline CDR1 is SGHTA and CDR2 FQGNSA. The CDR3 coding sequence is TGTGCCAGCAGCCGGGGACAGTTGGATGGCTACACCTTC. This translates into CASSRGQLDGYTF.

V gene TRBV28 combines with J gene TRBJ1-2; 8 bases match TRBD1. The germline CDR1 and CDR2 sequences are MDHEN and SYDVKM. This CDR3 has 15 amino acids. V trimming: 2 bases; J trimming: 6 bases; junction bases outside the gene matches: 8. CDR3 nucleotide sequence: TGTGCCAGCAGTTTACTAGGCAGGGGGCTTGATGGCTACACCTTC. Amino acids: CASSLLGRGLDGYTF.

The chain is built from TRBV27 and TRBJ2-2; D not certain. There are 15 residues in the CDR3. In germline, CDR1 is MNHEY, CDR2 SMNVEV (reference sequence). V lost 1 base, J lost 4 bases, and 10 bases lay in between. CDR3 region: CASSLLNQVTGELFF. The CDR3 DNA reads as TGTGCCAGCAGTTTATTGAACCAGGTCACCGGGGAGCTGTTTTTT.

CDR3 loop: CASSLGGQPQHF. DNA of the CDR3: TGTGCCAGCAGCTTAGGAGGTCAGCCCCAGCATTTT. The chain joins TRBV7-2 to TRBJ1-5; D is ambiguous. The V gene lost 1 base and the J gene lost 6 bases, with 4 bases spanning the gap. CDR1 is SGHTA, CDR2 FQGNSA, per germline. This CDR3 comprises 12 residues.

This chain links TRBV11-2 with TRBJ1-1, with D unclear. Per germline, CDR1 SGHAT and CDR2 FQNNGV. CDR3 size: 13 residues. Trimming removed 5 bases from V and 4 bases from J, with 11 bases in between. CDR3 coding DNA: TGTGCCAGCAGCCCTAGGCGGGGCACTGAAGCTTTCTTT. Its protein product is CASSPRRGTEAFF.